The clone carrying this T cell receptor beta chain has only a few counts. Its antigen remains unidentified. The source of the sample is a study of identical twins. Study-wide findings and caveats: Partly confounded zero-insertion analyses could result from invariant MAIT and iNKT cells.

Germline CDR1 and CDR2: SEHNR and FQNEAQ (reference sequence). This CDR3 comprises 16 residues. V lost 5 bases and J lost 1; bases outside the gene matches: 7. TCRdb called the 5' RACE reads again in MiXCR, with one record for every CDR3 protein. The data contain roughly 770,000 distinct CDR3 sequences, roughly 20% of them singletons. This sample also appeared in a second study, on T cells expressing NK-cell markers. That paper notes: Six or seven donors had dominant NKG2C+ clonotypes that comprised about 1.0-7.5% of their CD8+ T cells.

The sequenced sample consisted of PBMCs. This clonotype originated in a woman aged 18 to 35 in good health. The chain combines TRBV7-9 with TRBJ2-1; 8 nucleotides match TRBD1. In nucleotides, the CDR3 is TGTGCCAGCAGCCACGGACAGGGAGCATCCTACAATGAGCAGTTCTTC. Residues: CASSHGQGASYNEQFF.